This T cell receptor (beta chain) originates from a study of blood T cell repertoires in COVID-19. The wider study: Spain, Italy and the United States supplied samples that represented acute and convalescent COVID-19.

Individuals drawn from about 26 US areas were about 18 to 100 years old. Germline loops: CDR1 MNHNS, CDR2 SASEGT. The CDR3 totals 17 residues. V lost 2 bases and J lost 1, with 15 bases in between. In the original workflow: Nucleated cell counts were estimated from reference gene primer amplification. TCRdb keeps only in-frame clones here, not all; method: immunoSEQ multiplex PCR. V, J and clone size were drawn from that table, and D and trimming were deduced from the DNA. The data hold under 300,000 clones, with almost 85% observed a single time. The chain is built from TRBV6-1 and TRBJ1-3; D gene uncertain. This receptor was taken from a man aged 35-49 years who had recovered from COVID-19. The sequencing input was PBMCs or T cells enriched from blood (not recorded which). The CDR3 region is CASSESLLVRSGNTIYF. The CDR3, as DNA: TGTGCCAGCAGTGAATCCCTTCTCGTCCGGTCTGGAAACACCATATATTTT.